In this sample, the clone carrying this T cell receptor (beta chain) turned up a few times. The ends were cut back, 2 bases at V and 5 bases at J, with 10 bases in the middle. This CDR3 contains 14 residues. CDR1 is SGHNT, CDR2 YENEEA, per germline. The sample comes from a study of beta chain features in type 1 diabetes. Reverse transcription of all isolated RNA meant that expressed TCRB transcripts were sequenced. Sequencing used immunoSEQ multiplex PCR; TCRdb keeps in-frame clones, though not all of them. The data contain about 320,000 clones, around 15% of them singletons. The TCR originated in a young man in good health. The chain uses TRBV11-3 and TRBJ2-1, with D unresolved. What was sequenced was central memory CD4+ T cells from blood. CDR3 residues: CASSLLGGDNEQFF. In nucleotides, the CDR3 is TGTGCCAGCAGCTTATTGGGCGGCGACAATGAGCAGTTCTTC.